The 20 T cell receptor beta chains listed next were all sequenced from one sample in a study of brain T cells in children with intractable seizures. Profiling relied on immunoSEQ multiplex PCR, and the TCRdb table lists in-frame clones only, not all of them. Of around 44,000 clones in the sample, roughly 90% were seen once. The starting material was peripheral blood, obtained at surgery. The receptor set was obtained from a girl aged 2 to 9 with tuberous sclerosis and intractable seizures.

This CDR3 reads CASAGGGKLFF. CDR3 sequence (DNA): TGTGCCAGCGCGGGGGGGGGAAAACTGTTTTTT. V usage is TRBV12-3 or TRBV12-4 and J usage is TRBJ1-4; possibly TRBD1 for D (5 bases). V gave up 8 bases and J gave up 10 bases, with 11 bases separating them. This CDR3 is built from 11 residues.

The table lists this clone with a few counts. The chain recombines TRBV6-4 with TRBJ1-2, with D perhaps TRBD1 (6 bases). CDR1 MRHNA and CDR2 SNTAGT come from the germline V gene. The CDR3 is 14 residues long. V was trimmed by 6 bases and J by 2 bases, leaving 13 bases between them. The CDR3 coding sequence is TGTGCCAGCAGAAGACAGGTGCCCAACTATGGCTACACCTTC. Translation: CASRRQVPNYGYTF.

A single count supports this clone. CDR3 protein: CASSLERLAGRYNEQFF. The CDR3 DNA is TGTGCCAGCAGCTTAGAACGACTAGCGGGTAGATACAATGAGCAGTTCTTC. The J gene is TRBJ2-1, the V gene TRBV11-2, with TRBD2 identical over 10 bases. The CDR3 contains 17 residues. The V and J ends lost 0 bases and 4 bases, in that order; junction bases with no gene match: 6. Germline V gene data show CDR1 as SGHAT and CDR2 as FQNNGV. Together with reference TRBV11-2 and TRBJ2-1, the CDR3 gives the full variable domain: EAGVAQSPRYKIIEKRQSVAFWCNPISGHATLYWYQQILGQGPKLLIQFQNNGVVDDSQLPKDRFSAERLKGVDSTLKIQPAKLEDSAVYLCASSLERLAGRYNEQFFGPGTRLTVL.

The V and J genes are TRBV21-1 and TRBJ1-5. TRBV21-1 is deemed a pseudogene. The CDR3 sequence is 19 residues long. The CDR3 protein is CASSKAGDPSDEINQPQHF. The CDR3 nucleotides are TGTGCCAGCAGCAAAGCGGGGGACCCATCTGATGAGATCAATCAGCCCCAGCATTTT.

The chain joins TRBV9 to TRBJ2-3; D is perhaps TRBD2 (6 bases). V shed 2 bases and J shed 3 bases, with 7 bases lying between them. Germline CDR1 SGDLS, CDR2 YYNGEE. The CDR3 runs to 13 residues. The CDR3 DNA reads TGTGCCAGCAGCGTTGGGACTACAGATACGCAGTATTTT. Amino acid sequence: CASSVGTTDTQYF.

This clone turned up a few times. The chain uses TRBV4-2 and TRBJ1-6, with no clear D. This CDR3 is built from 15 residues. V was pared by 5 bases and J by 5 bases, with 13 bases between. The germline V gene encodes CDR1 LGHNA and CDR2 YNFKEQ. The CDR3 loop reads CASSSSPRDNSPLHF. CDR3 nucleotide sequence: TGTGCCAGCAGCTCCTCGCCAAGGGATAATTCACCCCTCCACTTT.

The genes are TRBV20-1 and TRBJ1-1; D remains ambiguous. The CDR3 loop spans 11 amino acids. Germline assignment: CDR1 DFQATT and CDR2 SNEGSKA (reference sequence). V lost 5 bases and J lost 7, with 11 bases in between. The DNA of the CDR3 is TGCAGTGCTGATGACGGTTTTGAAGCTTTCTTT. Translating gives CSADDGFEAFF.

This clone came up a few times. The genes are TRBV5-1 and TRBJ1-6, with a possible D match to TRBD1 (5 bases). Trimming cost V 4 bases and J 9 bases, with 17 bases left between them. This CDR3 contains 15 residues. Germline assignment: CDR1 SGHRS and CDR2 YFSETQ. In DNA form, the CDR3 reads TGCGCCAGCAGCCCTGGGACGGAGCAAGGTTCACCCCTCCACTTT. Its translation is CASSPGTEQGSPLHF.

For the CDR3, the DNA is TGTGCCAGCAGCCAAGCCTGGGGGGCAGGCAATGAGCAGTTCTTC. Translating it yields CASSQAWGAGNEQFF. The rearrangement uses TRBV3-1 (or the pseudogene TRBV3-2) and TRBJ2-1; TRBD1 or TRBD2 may be the D gene (6 bases each). Deletions cut 1 base from V and 6 bases from J, with 13 bases between. This CDR3 is 15 amino acids long. Germline V gene sequence: CDR1 LGHDT, CDR2 YNNKEL (reference sequence).

The genes are TRBV24-1 and TRBJ2-5; 7 bases are shared with TRBD1. The V gene end was trimmed by 4 bases and the J gene end by 2 bases; junction bases not matched to a gene: 6. This CDR3 contains 15 residues. Germline values: CDR1 KGHDR, CDR2 SFDVKD. CDR3 bases: TGTGCCACCAGTGAGTTGACAGGGAGACAAGAGACCCAGTACTTC. Translating it yields CATSELTGRQETQYF.

V and J are TRBV7-2 and TRBJ2-7, with unresolved D. The CDR3 is made up of 14 amino acids. Germline-derived CDR1 and CDR2 are SGHTA and FQGNSA. The ends were cut back, 1 base at V and 2 bases at J, with 9 bases in the middle. The CDR3 protein is CASSLGSQAYEQYV. In DNA, the CDR3 is TGTGCCAGCAGCTTAGGGTCCCAGGCCTACGAGCAGTACGTC.

This chain connects TRBV21-1 to TRBJ1-5; the tabulated D call, TRBD1, remains unverified against the DNA. TRBV21-1 is designated a pseudogene. CDR3 size: 15 residues. Written as DNA, the CDR3 is TGTGCCAGCGGTCTTCTTCAGGGTCAGTGGCAGCCCCAGCATTTT. It translates to CASGLLQGQWQPQHF.

The J gene is TRBJ1-1, the V gene TRBV6-5; no firm D call. The germline V gene has CDR1 MNHEY and CDR2 SVGAGI. This CDR3 has 13 residues. V shed 6 bases and J shed 1 base, with 9 bases lying between them. The CDR3 sequence: CASSPGRNTEAFF. The CDR3, as DNA: TGTGCCAGCAGCCCCGGGAGGAACACTGAAGCTTTCTTT.

The V call is TRBV24-1, the J call TRBJ1-2; D remains unclear. Per germline, CDR1 KGHDR and CDR2 SFDVKD. Trimming removed 6 bases from V and 2 bases from J, with 9 bases in between. There are 13 residues in the CDR3. CDR3 sequence reads: CATSLELNYGYTF. The DNA for the CDR3 is TGTGCCACCAGTCTCGAACTCAACTATGGCTACACCTTC.

V gene TRBV6-5 combines with J gene TRBJ1-2; 8 nucleotides align to TRBD1. The CDR3 runs to 13 residues. Germline V lookup: CDR1 MNHEY, CDR2 SVGAGI. The trim removed 4 bases at V and 5 bases at J, leaving 3 bases unmatched. DNA for the CDR3: TGTGCCAGCAGTTCGGACAGGGAATATGGCTACACCTTC. Residues: CASSSDREYGYTF.

V and J are TRBV6-5 and TRBJ1-1, with D uncertain. The CDR3 consists of 13 residues. Trimming took off 5 bases at V and 0 bases at J, with 7 bases between the two ends. Germline CDR1 MNHEY, CDR2 SVGAGI. The CDR3 nucleotides read TGTGCCAGCAGTACGATCATGAACACTGAAGCTTTCTTT. This sequence encodes CASSTIMNTEAFF.

The rearrangement links TRBV11-2 to TRBJ2-7; no definite D call. This CDR3 comprises 13 residues. Germline loops: CDR1 SGHAT, CDR2 FQNNGV. V dropped 3 bases and J dropped 5 bases, with 11 bases sitting between them. The CDR3 reads CASSFQYTDEQYV. The CDR3 DNA follows: TGTGCCAGCAGCTTCCAGTATACCGACGAGCAGTACGTC.

The V gene is TRBV4-1, the J gene TRBJ1-6, with D possibly being TRBD1 (6 bases). Trimming removed 1 base from V and 0 bases from J, with 7 bases in between. This CDR3 contains 16 residues. Germline-derived CDR1 and CDR2 are MGHRA and YSYEKL. The CDR3 DNA sequence: TGCGCCAGCAGCCAAGCGGACAGCTCCTATAATTCACCCCTCCACTTT. It codes for CASSQADSSYNSPLHF.

The gene calls are TRBV5-4 and TRBJ2-5; 8 nucleotides agree with TRBD2. The V segment lost 4 bases and the J segment 2 bases; nucleotides outside the gene matches: 7. The CDR3 contains 15 residues. The germline V gene encodes CDR1 SGHNT and CDR2 YYREEE (reference sequence). CDR3: CASSPGLATQETQYF. The DNA for the CDR3 is TGTGCCAGCAGCCCCGGACTAGCAACGCAAGAGACCCAGTACTTC.

The J gene is TRBJ1-6, the V gene TRBV6-1; 7 bases are shared with TRBD1. The CDR3 totals 14 residues. V lost 2 bases and J lost 10; bases outside the gene matches: 5. Germline V gene lookup returns CDR1 MNHNS and CDR2 SASEGT. DNA of the CDR3: TGTGCCAGCAGTGAAACGAGGGGGCGGTCACCCCTCCACTTT. Protein sequence: CASSETRGRSPLHF.